Presented here are 28 T cell receptor beta chains from one specimen sequenced in a study of cytomegalovirus exposure and HLA in healthy donors. This PCR relied on a set of 60 Vbeta primers and 13 Jbeta primers. The protocol was immunoSEQ multiplex PCR, while the TCRdb copy is restricted to in-frame clones and leaves out a portion. The table lists 150,000 to 250,000 clones, 82% of them singletons. The sample comprised PBMCs. These receptors came from a boy under 10 years old in good health and CMV-seronegative.

CDR3 sequence: CASSPYLAGGPAGDTQYF. Here the CDR3 DNA reads TGTGCCAGCAGCCCCTACCTAGCGGGGGGGCCGGCAGGAGATACGCAGTATTTT. The rearrangement links TRBV13 to TRBJ2-3, with 12 bases aligning to TRBD2. CDR3 length: 18 residues. V was pared by 5 bases and J by 5 bases, with 14 bases of the junction left unmatched. Germline V gene data show CDR1 as PRHDT and CDR2 as FYEKMQ (reference sequence). The full variable domain, completed using reference TRBV13 and TRBJ2-3, is AAGVIQSPRHLIKEKRETATLKCYPIPRHDTVYWYQQGPGQDPQFLISFYEKMQSDKGSIPDRFSAQQFSDYHSELNMSSLELGDSALYFCASSPYLAGGPAGDTQYFGPGTRLTVL.

The J gene is TRBJ2-7, the V gene TRBV18, with a tentative D call TRBD2 (7 bases). CDR1 is KGHSH, CDR2 LQKENI, per germline. The CDR3 contains 14 residues. V was shortened by 2 bases and J by 4 bases, with 12 bases between the two germline ends. CDR3 sequence (DNA): TGTGCCAGCTCACCAAACAGGGAGGGGTACGAGCAGTACTTC. Translation: CASSPNREGYEQYF.

V is TRBV6-1 and J is TRBJ1-5; no clear D. V was shortened by 3 bases and J by 7 bases, with 10 bases between the two germline ends. This CDR3 is built from 13 residues. The germline CDR1 and CDR2 sequences are MNHNS and SASEGT. Here the CDR3 reads CASSDAGRQPQHF. The CDR3 DNA follows: TGTGCCAGCAGTGACGCGGGTAGACAGCCCCAGCATTTT.

The rearrangement links TRBV19 to TRBJ1-1; D is uncertain. Germline values: CDR1 LNHDA, CDR2 SQIVND (reference sequence). V gave up 4 bases and J gave up 0 bases, with 18 bases separating them. CDR3 size: 17 residues. CDR3 sequence: CASSRAMGGGLNTEAFF. In nucleotides, the CDR3 is TGTGCCAGTAGTAGAGCGATGGGCGGAGGGTTGAACACTGAAGCTTTCTTT.

The CDR3 nucleotides are TGTGCCAGCAGCTCCGCGGGGGGGAGGAGCTACGAGCAGTACTTC. Translation: CASSSAGGRSYEQYF. The chain carries TRBV5-5 and TRBJ2-7, with 9 positions matching TRBD2. CDR1 and CDR2 (germline): SGHKS, YYEKEE (reference sequence). After removal of 3 bases from V and 3 bases from J, the junction contained 7 bases not matched to a gene. The CDR3 consists of 15 residues.

The rearrangement links TRBV9 to TRBJ2-3; 8 positions match TRBD2. The germline gives CDR1 SGDLS, CDR2 YYNGEE. The V segment lost 5 bases and the J segment 4 bases; nucleotides outside the gene matches: 21. The CDR3 loop spans 19 amino acids. The DNA of the CDR3 is TGTGCCAGCAGTCGCGGGGGGCTGGGGGGGCCACCTATCGCAGATACGCAGTATTTT. Its protein product is CASSRGGLGGPPIADTQYF.

This clone was seen more than once but under ten times. The chain links TRBV4-1 to TRBJ2-7, with 12 nucleotides matching TRBD2. J gave up 4 bases and V 1 base, and 5 bases lay outside the gene matches. The CDR3 contains 16 residues. CDR1 and CDR2 (germline): MGHRA, YSYEKL. CDR3 region: CASSQGTLAGGYEQYF. The CDR3 DNA reads as TGCGCCAGCAGCCAAGGCACACTAGCGGGGGGTTACGAGCAGTACTTC.

The CDR3 DNA reads as TGCGCCAGCAGCTTAGAAGGATCCGGGACAGCATACGAGCAGTACTTC. Translation gives CASSLEGSGTAYEQYF. V usage is TRBV5-1 and J usage is TRBJ2-7; 7 bases map to TRBD1. The germline CDR1 and CDR2 sequences are SGHRS and YFSETQ. The CDR3 sequence is 16 residues long. Germline trimming cut 2 bases from V and 4 bases from J; bases unmatched to any gene: 12.

CDR3 in amino acids: CASSRRVLGLYEQYF. In DNA form, the CDR3 reads TGTGCCAGCAGCCGCAGGGTTTTGGGACTCTACGAGCAGTACTTC. This rearrangement joins TRBV11-3 to TRBJ2-7, with a tentative D call TRBD2 (6 bases). CDR1 SGHNT and CDR2 YENEEA come from the germline V gene. The CDR3 length is 15 residues. With 5 bases removed from V and 3 bases from J, the gap between germline ends came to 17 bases. Based on the CDR3 plus reference TRBV11-3 and TRBJ2-7, the full variable domain is EAGVVQSPRYKIIEKKQPVAFWCNPISGHNTLYWYLQNLGQGPELLIRYENEEAVDDSQLPKDRFSAERLKGVDSTLKIQPAELGDSAVYLCASSRRVLGLYEQYFGPGTRLTVT.

The V and J genes are TRBV9 and TRBJ1-2; no clear D gene. Germline CDR1 reads SGDLS; CDR2 reads YYNGEE. This CDR3 has 14 amino acids. V was trimmed by 7 bases and J by 8 bases, leaving 21 bases between them. CDR3 protein: CASEPYPSARGYTF. Written as DNA, the CDR3 is TGTGCCAGCGAGCCTTACCCTTCCGCCCGCGGCTACACCTTC.

V usage is TRBV5-1 and J usage is TRBJ2-2, with TRBD2 matching 9 bases. V was pared by 6 bases and J by 4 bases, with 4 bases of the junction left unmatched. The germline CDR1 and CDR2 sequences are SGHRS and YFSETQ. This CDR3 comprises 14 residues. The CDR3 reads CASTAGGLTGELFF. The CDR3 DNA reads TGCGCCAGCACCGCGGGGGGGCTCACCGGGGAGCTGTTTTTT.

The V call is TRBV7-9, the J call TRBJ1-1, with TRBD1 matching over 7 bases. V shed 5 bases, J shed 1 base, and the junction held 4 bases outside the gene matches. Per germline, CDR1 SEHNR and CDR2 FQNEAQ (reference sequence). The CDR3 spans 14 residues. CDR3 nucleotide sequence: TGTGCCAGCAGCCCCCGGACAGGGAACACTGAAGCTTTCTTT. Translated, it gives CASSPRTGNTEAFF.

This clone has more than one count but fewer than ten. The chain links TRBV15 to TRBJ1-4; a weak D match, TRBD1 (6 bases). CDR1 is LNHNV, CDR2 YYDKDF, per germline (reference sequence). The germline V and J ends were trimmed by 0 bases and 0 bases, with 8 bases remaining between them. The CDR3 is 16 amino acids. As DNA, the CDR3 is TGTGCCACCAGCAGAGATAGGGGGTCAACTAATGAAAAACTGTTTTTT. It is translated as CATSRDRGSTNEKLFF.

The chain is built from TRBV2 and TRBJ2-1; D is possibly TRBD2 (6 bases). The CDR3 totals 12 residues. The V gene lost 4 bases and the J gene lost 12 bases, with 13 bases spanning the gap. The V gene's germline CDR1 is SNHLY and CDR2 FYNNEI. CDR3 loop: CASSGGGVAQFF. In DNA, the CDR3 is TGTGCCAGCAGTGGGGGCGGGGTTGCGCAGTTCTTC.

V is TRBV21-1 and J is TRBJ2-2; the DNA was not compared with TRBD2, the D call given in the table. TRBV21-1 is recorded as a pseudogene. This CDR3 region has 15 residues. The CDR3, as DNA: TGTGCCAGCAGCAAAGATCGGAGATGTGGCGGGGAGCTGTTTTTT. It codes for CASSKDRRCGGELFF.

This rearrangement joins TRBV29-1 to TRBJ2-7; D is unresolved. V was clipped by 4 bases and J by 1 base, with 11 bases between them. Germline values: CDR1 SQVTM, CDR2 ANQGSEA. The CDR3 contains 13 residues. The CDR3: CSVGSPLSYEQYF. CDR3 coding DNA: TGCAGCGTTGGGAGTCCCCTTTCCTACGAGCAGTACTTC.

The chain is built from TRBV19 and TRBJ2-5; TRBD2 agrees at 7 bases. Looked up from germline, CDR1 is LNHDA and CDR2 is SQIVND (reference sequence). J lost 5 bases, V lost 5 bases, and 11 bases had no gene match. The CDR3 consists of 15 residues. The CDR3 loop is CASSVGLGGWETQYF. Written as DNA, the CDR3 is TGTGCCAGTAGTGTAGGACTAGGCGGGTGGGAGACCCAGTACTTC.

This chain connects TRBV5-6 to TRBJ2-7; 7 positions match TRBD2. Per germline, CDR1 SGHDT and CDR2 YYEEEE. This CDR3 has 12 residues. V dropped 2 bases and J dropped 9; count of bases not matched to a gene: 5. CDR3 sequence (DNA): TGTGCCAGCAGCTTCGGGGGGAAGGGGCAGTACTTC. It yields the protein CASSFGGKGQYF.

This clone showed up just a few times. V usage is TRBV9 and J usage is TRBJ2-1, with 9 bases lining up with TRBD2. V shed 1 base, J shed 2 bases, and the junction held 4 bases outside the gene matches. From germline, CDR1 is SGDLS and CDR2 YYNGEE. The CDR3 has 16 residues. CDR3 DNA: TGTGCCAGCAGCGTACATGCGGGAGGGACCTACAATGAGCAGTTCTTC. Residues: CASSVHAGGTYNEQFF. The full variable domain, its missing parts supplied by reference TRBV9 and TRBJ2-1, is DSGVTQTPKHLITATGQRVTLRCSPRSGDLSVYWYQQSLDQGLQFLIQYYNGEERAKGNILERFSAQQFPDLHSELNLSSLELGDSALYFCASSVHAGGTYNEQFFGPGTRLTVL.

The rearrangement joins TRBV7-9 to TRBJ2-3; D is perhaps TRBD2 (5 bases). Per the germline V gene, CDR1 is SEHNR and CDR2 is FQNEAQ (reference sequence). The CDR3 totals 14 residues. Trimming removed 1 base from V and 6 bases from J, with 11 bases in between. CDR3 nucleotide sequence: TGTGCCAGCAGCTTAGAGACTACACAGGATACGCAGTATTTT. Encoded protein: CASSLETTQDTQYF.

The chain joins TRBV5-6 to TRBJ2-5; 10 bases fit TRBD2. The CDR3 has 17 amino acids. V gave up 1 base and J gave up 4 bases; unmatched junction bases: 10. Germline values: CDR1 SGHDT, CDR2 YYEEEE. In DNA, the CDR3 is TGTGCCAGCAGCTTGTTGGGACTAGCGACTTCACGAGAGACCCAGTACTTC. The encoded protein is CASSLLGLATSRETQYF.

DNA for the CDR3: TGCGCCAGCAGTGGGGCGAGGGGGGGCTCGGATGGCTACACCTTC. Amino acid sequence: CASSGARGGSDGYTF. V usage is TRBV10-1 and J usage is TRBJ1-2, with D perhaps matching TRBD1 (6 bases). V was shortened by 4 bases and J by 6 bases, with 18 bases between the two germline ends. CDR3 length: 15 residues. The germline gives CDR1 WNHNN, CDR2 SYGVQD (reference sequence).

Points on this clone: Relative to the germline gene, one junction end is altered; a read error may explain this. The chain recombines TRBV5-1 with TRBJ2-5, with TRBD2 as a possible D gene (5 bases). The CDR3 runs to 15 residues. The germline CDR1 and CDR2 sequences are SGHRS and YFSETQ. The CDR3 reads CAGSPTRTLRKTQYF. The CDR3 DNA is TGCGCCGGCAGCCCTACTAGAACGTTAAGAAAGACCCAGTACTTC. Looking up the rest from reference TRBV5-1 and TRBJ2-5 gives the full variable domain: KAGVTQTPRYLIKTRGQQVTLSCSPISGHRSVSWYQQTPGQGLQFLFEYFSETQRNKGNFPGRFSGRQFSNSRSEMNVSTLELGDSALYLCAGSPTRTLRKTQYFGPGTRLLVL.

This chain connects TRBV7-6 to TRBJ2-5, with D perhaps matching TRBD2 (5 bases). The J call may be wrong; the DNA end is better matched by TRBJ2-7. Germline V gives CDR1 SGHVS, CDR2 FNYEAQ. This CDR3 has 15 residues. The CDR3 nucleotides are TGTGCCAGACTGCCCCTTTCCGGGGTTCCGGACGAGCAGTACTTC. It encodes CARLPLSGVPDEQYF.

The V gene is TRBV6-1, the J gene TRBJ1-2; a possible D gene is TRBD1 (6 bases). The V gene lost 4 bases and the J gene lost 2 bases, with 8 bases spanning the gap. The V gene's germline CDR1 is MNHNS and CDR2 SASEGT. This CDR3 has 13 residues. The DNA for the CDR3 is TGTGCCAGCAGTGTGGACAGAAACTATGGCTACACCTTC. It yields the protein CASSVDRNYGYTF.

The chain has TRBV10-3 and TRBJ1-1; a weak D match, TRBD1 (5 bases). Germline V CDR1 and CDR2: ENHRY, SYGVKD. The CDR3 covers 15 residues. The ends were cut back, 8 bases at V and 0 bases at J, with 16 bases in the middle. The CDR3 nucleotides read TGTGCCATCTCGACAGAAAGGTACATGAACACTGAAGCTTTCTTT. Encoded protein: CAISTERYMNTEAFF.

This sequence joins TRBV2 and TRBJ2-5, with 10 bases matching TRBD1. The DNA end favors TRBJ2-7, so the J call may be wrong. CDR3 length equals 13 residues. The germline CDR1 and CDR2 sequences are SNHLY and FYNNEI. The CDR3 coding sequence is TGTGCCAGCAGCGGGGACAGGGGTCGCGAGCAGTACTTC. Protein: CASSGDRGREQYF.

This clone turned up a few times. This chain uses TRBV6-5 with TRBJ2-3, with a tentative D call TRBD1 (5 bases). Deletions cut 6 bases from V and 8 bases from J, with 15 bases between. Germline CDR1 is MNHEY and CDR2 is SVGAGI. The CDR3 sequence is 13 residues long. The CDR3 reads CASSLLGQGTQYF. CDR3 nucleotide sequence: TGTGCCAGCAGCTTGCTGGGGCAGGGTACGCAGTATTTT.